Given below is one T cell receptor (beta chain) in context. The CDR3 is 16 residues long. Germline CDR1 is LNHDA and CDR2 is SQIVND (reference sequence). V lost 5 bases, J lost 5 bases, and 19 bases lay in between. The entry originates in a study of blood T cell repertoires in COVID-19. Looking at the study overall: There were acute and convalescent COVID-19 samples, and they came from the United States, Italy and Spain.

Libraries were prepared by immunoSEQ multiplex PCR; TCRdb keeps only in-frame clonotypes and omits some of them. Here the sample spans just under 300,000 clones, around 84% being singletons. The chain uses TRBV19 and TRBJ2-1, with D possibly being TRBD2 (5 bases). The sequencing input was peripheral blood. The TCR was taken from a man aged 70-80 years with acute or convalescent COVID-19. The CDR3 protein is CASSRGRTFGHNEQFF. The CDR3 coding sequence is TGTGCCAGTAGTCGAGGACGGACTTTTGGGCACAATGAGCAGTTCTTC.